Below, 9 T cell receptor beta chains from the same sample are listed, as sequenced in a study of T cells in lung cancer brain metastases. The table came from immunoSEQ multiplex PCR; TCRdb's copy has only in-frame clones and leaves some out. The table lists 3,000 to 4,000 clones, 90% to 95% of them singletons. The sequencing sample was made of tumor tissue from the primary lung tumor. The receptors derive from a man between 65 and 80 years old with non-small cell lung cancer.

The chain recombines TRBV27 with TRBJ1-5, with 10 bases matching TRBD1. The ends lost 4 bases at V and 2 bases at J; junction bases unmatched: 2. The CDR3 extends over 15 amino acids. CDR1 and CDR2 (germline): MNHEY, SMNVEV (reference sequence). The CDR3 protein is CASSSDRGGNQPQHF. The CDR3 DNA follows: TGTGCCAGCAGTTCGGACAGGGGGGGCAATCAGCCCCAGCATTTT.

This chain links TRBV7-9 with TRBJ2-2, with D uncertain. In germline, CDR1 is SEHNR, CDR2 FQNEAQ (reference sequence). The length of the CDR3 is 15 residues. Trimming left V 1 base short and J 0 bases short, with 6 bases between. The CDR3 nucleotides are TGTGCCAGCAGCTTAGGGTCCTCGAACACCGGGGAGCTGTTTTTT. Its protein is CASSLGSSNTGELFF.

The chain couples TRBV14 to TRBJ1-2; 10 bases fit TRBD1. This CDR3 is 14 amino acids long. Germline V gene sequence: CDR1 SGHDN, CDR2 FVKESK. Trimming took 3 bases from V and 4 from J; bases not matched to a gene: 2. CDR3 amino acids: CASSHDRGPYGYTF. In nucleotides, the CDR3 is TGTGCCAGCAGCCACGACAGGGGGCCCTATGGCTACACCTTC.

The chain employs TRBV7-9 and TRBJ2-1; no definite D call. The CDR3 loop spans 16 amino acids. The ends were cut back, 1 base at V and 7 bases at J, with 17 bases in the middle. Germline V gene data show CDR1 as SEHNR and CDR2 as FQNEAQ (reference sequence). Here the CDR3 reads CASSLGPGRIGNEQFF. CDR3 nucleotides: TGTGCCAGCAGCTTAGGCCCAGGAAGAATTGGGAATGAGCAGTTCTTC.

V gene TRBV7-2 combines with J gene TRBJ1-5; maybe TRBD1 (5 bases). Trimming cost V 6 bases and J 4 bases, with 13 bases left between them. This CDR3 contains 14 residues. Looked up from germline, CDR1 is SGHTA and CDR2 is FQGNSA. The CDR3: CASRARAGNQPQHF. In nucleotides, the CDR3 is TGTGCCAGCAGAGCGAGGGCAGGGAATCAGCCCCAGCATTTT.

J is TRBJ1-4 and V is TRBV5-1, with a possible D match to TRBD1 (5 bases). Germline CDR1 is SGHRS and CDR2 is YFSETQ. The CDR3 totals 14 residues. V dropped 1 base and J dropped 6 bases, with 10 bases sitting between them. CDR3 nucleotides: TGCGCCAGCAGCTTGAATGCCAGGGATGAAAAACTGTTTTTT. Translated: CASSLNARDEKLFF.

The chain links TRBV27 to TRBJ1-1; D may be TRBD1 (5 bases). The V gene lost 7 bases and the J gene lost 0 bases, with 15 bases spanning the gap. CDR3 length equals 15 residues. Germline CDR1 is MNHEY and CDR2 is SMNVEV (reference sequence). CDR3 in amino acids: CASTRDRYMNTEAFF. CDR3 nucleotide sequence: TGTGCCAGCACCCGAGACAGATACATGAACACTGAAGCTTTCTTT.

This clone is a singleton in its sample. The chain joins TRBV2 to TRBJ1-2; no reliable D call. Between the trimmed V and J ends, which lost 2 bases and 3 bases, there was a span of 10 bases. The CDR3 extends over 14 amino acids. Germline CDR1 and CDR2: SNHLY and FYNNEI. The CDR3 loop reads CASSELSGHYGYTF. CDR3 DNA: TGTGCCAGCAGTGAACTATCAGGCCACTATGGCTACACCTTC.

The V and J genes are TRBV19 and TRBJ1-3; perhaps TRBD1 as D (5 bases). This CDR3 is built from 18 residues. Between the trimmed V and J ends, which lost 5 bases and 0 bases, there was a span of 20 bases. The germline V gene has CDR1 LNHDA and CDR2 SQIVND (reference sequence). The CDR3 region has the DNA TGTGCCAGTAGTGAACGCCCCGGGACGTTCAGCTCTGGAAACACCATATATTTT. It encodes CASSERPGTFSSGNTIYF.